This TCR beta chain came from a study of T cells after yellow fever vaccination. Synthesis of TCR cDNA relied on 5'RACE template switching, which attached a universal primer site and UMIs. In TCRdb, the 5' RACE reads were re-called with MiXCR into one record per CDR3 protein. This table holds approximately 610,000 distinct CDR3 sequences, around a sixth found once. V was clipped by 4 bases and J by 7 bases; unmatched bases: 20. This CDR3 contains 18 residues. CDR1 is SQVTM, CDR2 ANQGSEA, per germline. To note about this clonotype: Antigen: not known.

Study conclusions and caveats: By day 5 rather than day 15, the secondary response had peaked, though it was weaker. Just a small share of clonotypes turned up in the CD4 compartment as well as the CD8 compartment.

J is TRBJ2-1 and V is TRBV29-1; 9 nucleotides line up with TRBD1. This clonotype was obtained from a man aged 18-30 years who received the YFV17D yellow fever vaccine. Source: PBMCs, taken around 5 days after the first yellow fever vaccination. CDR3 DNA sequence: TGCAGCGTTGGGCCCCAACTTACCCGGGACAGGGAGGGTAATGAGCAGTTCTTC. Protein: CSVGPQLTRDREGNEQFF.